This T cell receptor (beta chain) was identified in a study of blood T cell repertoires in COVID-19. In the study overall: Samples of COVID-19 (acute and convalescent) were obtained from the United States, Italy and Spain.

Trimming pared 4 bases from V and 2 bases from J, leaving 3 bases between. This CDR3 has 11 residues. Per germline, CDR1 SGHTA and CDR2 FQGTGA. Note on this clone: A much larger clone differs from this one at a single base, so this may be a read error.

Seattle-derived patients entered the study during active infection and were followed longitudinally. Per the study methods: Nucleated cell number was recorded as an estimate derived from reference gene primer amplification. The data were produced by immunoSEQ multiplex PCR, yet TCRdb's version contains in-frame clones alone and is incomplete. V, J and clone size are taken as reported in that table, and D and trimming were inferred from the DNA itself. The sample consists of some 360,000 clones, around 87% of them appearing once. This clonotype was sampled from a woman in her sixties with COVID-19, enrolled during active disease. Sequenced sample: peripheral blood. This chain joins TRBV7-3 and TRBJ2-7; D remains unclear. As DNA, the CDR3 is TGTGCCAGCAGCTCTACCTACGAGCAGTACTTC. This sequence encodes CASSSTYEQYF.